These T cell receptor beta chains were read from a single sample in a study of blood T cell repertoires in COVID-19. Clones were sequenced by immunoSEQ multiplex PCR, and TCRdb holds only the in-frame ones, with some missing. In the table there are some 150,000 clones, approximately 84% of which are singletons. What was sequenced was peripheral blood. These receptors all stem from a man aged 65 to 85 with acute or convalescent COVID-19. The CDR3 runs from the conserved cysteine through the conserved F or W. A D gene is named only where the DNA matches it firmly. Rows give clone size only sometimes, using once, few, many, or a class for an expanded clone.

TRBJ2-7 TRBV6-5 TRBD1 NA TGTGCCAGCAGGCCCGGACAGGGTGCCTACGAGCAGTACTTC CASRPGQGAYEQYF
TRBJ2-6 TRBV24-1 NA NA TGTGCCACCAGTGATTCCCGAGGCAGGGGCCTCCCTGGGGCCAACGTCCTGACTTTC CATSDSRGRGLPGANVLTF
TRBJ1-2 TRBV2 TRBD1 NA TGTGCCAGCAATACAGGGGGGTCGTCCGGCTACACCTTC CASNTGGSSGYTF
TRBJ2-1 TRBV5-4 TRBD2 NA TGTGCCAGCAGCTTGGAAGGGGCTAGCGGGAGGGCAGATGAGCAGTTCTTC CASSLEGASGRADEQFF
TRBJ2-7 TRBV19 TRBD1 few TGTGCCAGTAGTGTGACAGGGGCCTACGAGCAGTACTTC CASSVTGAYEQYF
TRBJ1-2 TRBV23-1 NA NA TGCGCCAGCAGATTGGCCCTACCCCAACAGGGCACGGGTAACTATGGCTACACCTTC CASRLALPQQGTGNYGYTF
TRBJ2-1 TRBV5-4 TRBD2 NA TGTGCCAGCAGCCCTGGCGGTAATAGCGGGATGGGTGAGCAGTTCTTC CASSPGGNSGMGEQFF
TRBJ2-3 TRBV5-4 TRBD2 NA TGTGCCAGCAGCCGTTCTAGCGGGCGAGATACGCAGTATTTT CASSRSSGRDTQYF
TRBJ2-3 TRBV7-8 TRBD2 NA TGTGCCAGCAGCTTAGTTCTCCGGGAGGGGGAGTATTTT CASSLVLREGEYF
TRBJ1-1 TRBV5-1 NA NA TGCGCCAGCAGCTTGGGGGGCGCGGGGGCGACTGAAGCTTTCTTT CASSLGGAGATEAFF
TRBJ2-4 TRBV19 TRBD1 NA TGTGCCAGTTGGACAGGGGGCTTGGTCAAAAACATTCAGTACTTC CASWTGGLVKNIQYF
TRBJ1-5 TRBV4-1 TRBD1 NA TGCGCCAGCAGCCAAGATCCCGGACAGGGGGCTCGATATCAGCCCCAGCATTTT CASSQDPGQGARYQPQHF
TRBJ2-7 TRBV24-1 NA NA TGTGCCACCAGTGATCCGTCGTTCTACGAGCAGTACTTC CATSDPSFYEQYF
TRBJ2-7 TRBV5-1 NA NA TGCGCCAGCAGCGCTCAGGGGGGCAACGAGCAGTACTTC CASSAQGGNEQYF
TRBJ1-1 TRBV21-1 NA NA TGTGCCAGCAGCAAAGGTTTTACAGGGGGCGCAGGGGTGAAAGCTTTCTTT CASSKGFTGGAGVKAFF
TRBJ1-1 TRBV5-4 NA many TGTGCCAGCAGCTCGACTCGGTCGGAAGCTTTCTTT CASSSTRSEAFF
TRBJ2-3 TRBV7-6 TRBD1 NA TGTGCCAGCAGCACTCGGACAGGGGTAACAGATACGCAGTATTTT CASSTRTGVTDTQYF
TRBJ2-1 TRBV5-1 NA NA TGCGCCAGCAGCCCCGCGACCTACAATGAGCAGTTCTTC CASSPATYNEQFF
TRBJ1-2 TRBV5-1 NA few TGCGCCAGCAGCTTGGGCAGGGGCTATGGCTACACCTTC CASSLGRGYGYTF
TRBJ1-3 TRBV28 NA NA TGTGCCAGCAGTCCCCTCGGGGTTGGAAACACCATATATTTT CASSPLGVGNTIYF
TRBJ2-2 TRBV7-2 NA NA TGTGCCAGCAGCCGACTGAACACCGGGGAGCTGTTTTTT CASSRLNTGELFF
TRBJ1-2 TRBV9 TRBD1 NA TGTGCCAGCAGCGTAACACGTAGCGGACAGGACTATGGCTACACCTTC CASSVTRSGQDYGYTF
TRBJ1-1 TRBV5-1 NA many TGCGCCAGCAGCTGGGCCGCAGGGAACACTGAAGCTTTCTTT CASSWAAGNTEAFF
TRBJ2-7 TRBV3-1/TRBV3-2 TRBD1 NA TGTGCCAGCAGCCCCAACTCGGGACAGGGCAACGAGCAGTACTTC CASSPNSGQGNEQYF
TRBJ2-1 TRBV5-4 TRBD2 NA TGTGCCAGCAGCTTGGGGGGCGGGAGAGTTCACAATGAGCAGTTCTTC CASSLGGGRVHNEQFF
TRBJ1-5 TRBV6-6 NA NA TGTGCCAGCAGGCGGGGGGACCCCCTTCAGCCCCAGCATTTT CASRRGDPLQPQHF
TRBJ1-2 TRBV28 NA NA TGTGCCAGCAGTTCAGCGGGCTATGGCTACACCTTC CASSSAGYGYTF
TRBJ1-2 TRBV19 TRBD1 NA TGTGCCAGTAGTACCCCGGGACAGCACTATGGCTACACCTTC CASSTPGQHYGYTF
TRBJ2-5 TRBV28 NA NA TGTGCCAGCAGTTGGGACTGGGGCCAAGAGACCCAGTACTTC CASSWDWGQETQYF
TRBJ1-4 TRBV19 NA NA TGTGCCAGTAGTACAGGGGTGGGTGAAAAACTGTTTTTT CASSTGVGEKLFF
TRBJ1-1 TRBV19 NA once TGTGCCAGTAGTATCCCCACAGATCTCATGAACACTGAAGCTTTCTTT CASSIPTDLMNTEAFF
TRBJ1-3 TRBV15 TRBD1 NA TGTGCCACCAGCAGAGATCGGACCGGGACAGCTGGAAACACCATATATTTT CATSRDRTGTAGNTIYF
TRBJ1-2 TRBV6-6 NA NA TGTGCCAGCAGTCACGGCAGGGCAGCTAACTATGGCTACACCTTC CASSHGRAANYGYTF
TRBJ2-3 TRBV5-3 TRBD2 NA TGTGCCAGAAGCCAAACCGCCGGGACTAGCTCCCCAGATACGCAGTATTTT CARSQTAGTSSPDTQYF
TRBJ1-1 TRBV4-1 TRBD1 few TGCGCCAGCAGCCAATCCAGGACAGGAAACACTGAAGCTTTCTTT CASSQSRTGNTEAFF
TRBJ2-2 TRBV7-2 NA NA TGTGCCAGCAGCTTAGTGCAGTCTCTGGGGGAGCTGTTTTTT CASSLVQSLGELFF
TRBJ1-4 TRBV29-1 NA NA TGCAGCGTTGCCGAGCGCCAGGGAGGGAAACTGTTTTTT CSVAERQGGKLFF
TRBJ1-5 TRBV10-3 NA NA TGTGCCATCAGTGAAGGTCAGGGGAGTCAGCCCCAGCATTTT CAISEGQGSQPQHF
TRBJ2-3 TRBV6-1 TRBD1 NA TGTGCCAGCAGTGAAGCAGTGGGACAGTTCATCACAGATACGCAGTATTTT CASSEAVGQFITDTQYF
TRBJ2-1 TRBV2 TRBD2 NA TGTGCCAGCAGACATAGCGGGACCTCCTACAATGAGCAGTTCTTC CASRHSGTSYNEQFF
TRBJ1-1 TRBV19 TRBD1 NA TGTGCCAGTAGTGACAGGGGGACTGAAGCTTTCTTT CASSDRGTEAFF
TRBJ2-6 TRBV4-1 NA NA TGCGCCAGCAGCCAAGTTTCTTCTGGGGCCAACGTCCTGACTTTC CASSQVSSGANVLTF
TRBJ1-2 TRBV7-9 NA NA TGTGCCAGCAGCTTAGTCGGGATGACTCACTATGGCTACACCTTC CASSLVGMTHYGYTF
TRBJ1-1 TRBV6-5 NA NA TGTGCCAGCAGTTACAGGCAGGGAAACACTGAAGCTTTCTTT CASSYRQGNTEAFF
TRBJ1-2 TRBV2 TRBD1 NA TGTGCCAGCAGTGAAGCATGGACAGGGTTCTATGGCTACACCTTC CASSEAWTGFYGYTF
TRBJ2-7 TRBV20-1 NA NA TGCAGTGCAAGACTACAGGACAAGCAGTACTTC CSARLQDKQYF
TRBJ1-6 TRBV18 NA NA TGTGCCAGCTCACCATCAGGGGATTTTTCACCCCTCCACTTT CASSPSGDFSPLHF
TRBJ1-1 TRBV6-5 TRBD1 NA TGTGCCAGCAGGGACAGGGTAACGTGGGAAGCTTTCTTT CASRDRVTWEAFF
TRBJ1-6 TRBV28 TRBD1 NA TGTGCCAGCAGTTTCGGGGACAGGGGCAATTCACCCCTCCACTTT CASSFGDRGNSPLHF
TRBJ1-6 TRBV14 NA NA TGTGCCAGCAGCCAGGAGAGCTCCTATAATTCACCCCTCCACTTT CASSQESSYNSPLHF
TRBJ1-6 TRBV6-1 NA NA TGTGCCAGCAGTGAAGCCGACAGCTCCTATAATTCACCCCTCCACTTT CASSEADSSYNSPLHF
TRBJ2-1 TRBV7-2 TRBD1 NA TGTGCCAGCAGCATCTACCGGGGACAGGGGAATCGCAATGAGCAGTTCTTC CASSIYRGQGNRNEQFF
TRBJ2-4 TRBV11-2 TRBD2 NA TGTGCCAGCAGCTTGGTACTAGCGGCCTCAGCCAAAAACATTCAGTACTTC CASSLVLAASAKNIQYF
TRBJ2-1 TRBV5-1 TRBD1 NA TGCGCCAGCAGCCTGAGGGGGCCACGGGATGAGCAGTTCTTC CASSLRGPRDEQFF
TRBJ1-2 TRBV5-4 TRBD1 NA TGTGCCAGCAGCTACCGGGACAGGGCTAACTATGGCTACACCTTC CASSYRDRANYGYTF
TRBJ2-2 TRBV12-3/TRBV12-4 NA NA TGTGCCAGCAGTTTTTTCCTCTCTGGGGAGCTGTTTTTT CASSFFLSGELFF
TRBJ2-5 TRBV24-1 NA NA TGTGCCACCAGTTCCCCGGGACAAGGGCAAGAGACCCAGTACTTC CATSSPGQGQETQYF
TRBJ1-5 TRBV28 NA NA TGTGCCAGCAGTTCGCTACACACCGGACTTAGCAATCAGCCCCAGCATTTT CASSSLHTGLSNQPQHF
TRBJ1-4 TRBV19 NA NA TGTGCCAGTACCCCAGATACTAATGAAAAACTGTTTTTT CASTPDTNEKLFF